Included here is one T cell receptor (beta chain) sequence, with context. What it binds is unknown. Germline CDR1 reads MNHNY; CDR2 reads SVGAGI (reference sequence). The ends were cut back, 0 bases at V and 2 bases at J, with 13 bases in the middle. The CDR3 consists of 16 residues. PCR was performed using 60 Vbeta and 13 Jbeta primers. TCRdb's copy holds only in-frame clones and misses some; the assay was immunoSEQ multiplex PCR. The sample includes a few hundred thousand clones, almost 85% seen only once; the top ten take 1.5% to 2.5%. This sample was included in a study of cytomegalovirus exposure and HLA in healthy donors. Study results and caveats: Specificity of a few CMV-associated chains for CMV antigens was verified in vitro. Most TCR beta V segments were productive about 87% or about 30% of the time in an earlier analysis. Because they were indistinguishable, some V segments, including TRBV6-2 and TRBV6-3, were excluded. TCR beta chains associated with HLA were, in a later analysis, more clonally expanded than equally common others.

The sample comprised PBMCs. The sequence came from a middle-aged woman in good health and CMV-seropositive. This chain connects TRBV6-6 to TRBJ1-2, with a weak D call TRBD1 (6 bases). In DNA form, the CDR3 reads TGTGCCAGCAGTTACTCGAGGGACACCTTAAACTATGGCTACACCTTC. Translation: CASSYSRDTLNYGYTF.